This is a list of T cell receptor beta chains from one sample in a study of T cells in Graves' hyperthyroidism and ophthalmopathy. TCRdb used MiXCR to reprocess the multiplex PCR reads, holding one entry per CDR3 protein. The table lists more than 550,000 distinct CDR3 sequences, around 16% of them singletons. Sequencing was performed on blood. Receptors were obtained from a man in his fifties or sixties with Graves' hyperthyroidism. Each CDR3 is given with its conserved first and last residue. The D gene is left open where the match is weak. Size values are once, few and many counts, or a class for expanded clones, and some rows have none.

clone_size	v_call	j_call	d_call	cdr3_nt	cdr3_aa
-	TRBV6-1	TRBJ2-3	TRBD1	TGTGCCAGCAGTGAATGGGCAGGGGGCGAGGGAAACCCCTCGGATACGCAGTATTTT	CASSEWAGGEGNPSDTQYF
few	TRBV14	TRBJ2-1	TRBD2	TGTGCCAGCGCCCTAGGAGCGGGAAGCAATGAGCAGTTCTTC	CASALGAGSNEQFF
many	TRBV6-1	TRBJ1-4	TRBD1	TGTGCCAGCAGCCTGGACAGGGGGAGCGAAAAACTGTTTTTT	CASSLDRGSEKLFF
-	TRBV7-9	TRBJ2-1	TRBD2	TGTGCCAGCAGCCCACACCTAGCGGGAGTGTCGTACAATGAGCAGTTCTTC	CASSPHLAGVSYNEQFF
-	TRBV24-1	TRBJ1-5	-	TGTGCCACCAGTGAGAGGGGTTGGAATCAGCCCCAGCATTTT	CATSERGWNQPQHF
-	TRBV28	TRBJ1-1	-	TGTGCCAGCACTTTTCGGCGCCACCGGACTGAAGCTTTCTTT	CASTFRRHRTEAFF
-	TRBV20-1	TRBJ2-7	-	TGCAGTGCTAGAGATTATCGCGAGTCCTACGAGCAGTACTTC	CSARDYRESYEQYF
many	TRBV24-1	TRBJ2-1	TRBD2	TGTGCCACCAGTGATTTTCTGCTAGCGGGAGGAAATGAGCAGTTCTTC	CATSDFLLAGGNEQFF
many	TRBV27	TRBJ2-7	-	TGTGCCAGCAGTCAGCTCCTACCCCCCTACGAGCAGTACTTC	CASSQLLPPYEQYF
few	TRBV6-2/TRBV6-3	TRBJ1-1	-	TGTGCCAGCACCCAGTCGACAGTTATGAACACTGAAGCTTTCTTT	CASTQSTVMNTEAFF
many	TRBV24-1	TRBJ1-1	TRBD1	TGTGCCACCAGTGATGCAGGGGGAGGCACTGAAGCTTTCTTT	CATSDAGGGTEAFF
few	TRBV20-1	TRBJ1-1	-	TGCAGTGCTAGACAGGTGATGAACGCTGAAGCTTTCTTT	CSARQVMNAEAFF
-	TRBV10-3	TRBJ2-1	TRBD1	TGTGCCATCAGTGAGTCTTTCGGTACAGGGGGTTACAATGAGCAGTTCTTC	CAISESFGTGGYNEQFF
-	TRBV5-1	TRBJ2-1	-	TGCGCCAGCAGCTTGTTGGGCTTTGGGGCTTACAATGAGCAGTTCTTC	CASSLLGFGAYNEQFF
-	TRBV6-1	TRBJ2-7	-	TGTGCCAGCAGTGAAGCTCGAGTACAGGGCGAGCAGTACTTC	CASSEARVQGEQYF
many	TRBV28	TRBJ2-4	-	TGTGCCAGCACCCCGGGACCCAATCCGAGTCCCGCCAAAAACATTCAGTACTTC	CASTPGPNPSPAKNIQYF
many	TRBV19	TRBJ2-2	TRBD2	TGTGCCAGTAGTATATGGCTAGCGGGGAACACCGGGGAGCTGTTTTTT	CASSIWLAGNTGELFF
-	TRBV25-1	TRBJ2-7	TRBD2	TGTGCCAGCAGTGCCCCGGGAGGTCGTTCCTACGAGCAGTACTTC	CASSAPGGRSYEQYF
-	TRBV6-5	TRBJ1-1	TRBD1	TGTGCCAGCAGTTATTTTCGGACAGGGATCAACACTGAAGCTTTCTTT	CASSYFRTGINTEAFF
-	TRBV12-3/TRBV12-4	TRBJ2-1	-	TGTGCCAGCAGTTTAGGATTCGGGGGTGAGCAGTTCTTC	CASSLGFGGEQFF
few	TRBV15	TRBJ2-3	-	TGTGCCACCAGCAGAAAATACGAGGGCACAGATACGCAGTATTTT	CATSRKYEGTDTQYF
-	TRBV28	TRBJ2-2	-	TGTGCCAGCAGTCCCGATTCAAGGCGAGAGCTGTTTTTT	CASSPDSRRELFF
-	TRBV5-6	TRBJ1-5	-	TGTGCCAGCGCCGAGCAGGGCAGACCATATCAGCCCCAGCATTTT	CASAEQGRPYQPQHF
few	TRBV29-1	TRBJ1-1	-	TGCAGCGTTGAAGACGGTTCGGGCGAAGCTTTCTTT	CSVEDGSGEAFF
-	TRBV3-1	TRBJ1-1	TRBD1	TGTGCCAGCAGCCAAGAATTATGGGCAGGGGGGCCCACTGAAGCTTTCTTT	CASSQELWAGGPTEAFF
many	TRBV2	TRBJ1-2	-	TGTGCCAGAAGACAGGAAGGGGACTATGGCTACACCTTC	CARRQEGDYGYTF
-	TRBV19	TRBJ2-2	TRBD1	TGTGCCAGTACCCTCGGACAGGGGTACACCGGGGAGCTGTTTTTT	CASTLGQGYTGELFF
many	TRBV6-2/TRBV6-3	TRBJ2-1	-	TGTGCCAGCAGTAACCCCGGGACGTCGGCTACAAATGAGCAGTTCTTC	CASSNPGTSATNEQFF
few	TRBV6-2/TRBV6-3	TRBJ1-5	-	TGTGCCAGCAGTTACCCCCTAAGGCAGCCCCAGCATTTT	CASSYPLRQPQHF
-	TRBV7-2	TRBJ1-6	-	TGTGCCAGCAGCACAGATCAGGGGTCCTATACACCCCTCCACTTT	CASSTDQGSYTPLHF
-	TRBV2	TRBJ1-1	TRBD1	TGTGCCAGCAGTCCCCAGGGGGCCGGAACTGAAGTTTTCTTT	CASSPQGAGTEVFF
many	TRBV2	TRBJ2-5	-	TGTGCCAGCACCACCGGACATTTCCAGACCCAGTACTTC	CASTTGHFQTQYF
few	TRBV5-6	TRBJ1-2	TRBD1	TGTGCCAGCAGCTTGGGACAGGGCTTCGCGAACTATGGCTACACCTTC	CASSLGQGFANYGYTF
many	TRBV18	TRBJ1-1	TRBD1	TGTGCCAGCTCCCAGCAACCACCGCAGGGGGGGAACACTGAAGCTTTCTTT	CASSQQPPQGGNTEAFF
-	TRBV7-2	TRBJ2-6	TRBD1	TGTGCCAGCTTACCGGGACAGGGAGCTTCTGGGGCCAACGTCCTGACTTTC	CASLPGQGASGANVLTF
few	TRBV7-3	TRBJ2-1	TRBD1	TGTGCCAGCAGCCCCCAAATGACAGGGATCGATGAGCAGTTCTTC	CASSPQMTGIDEQFF
-	TRBV28	TRBJ1-4	TRBD1	TGTGCCAGCAGTTTAGGACAGGGGGCTATAGGTGAAAAACTGTTTTTT	CASSLGQGAIGEKLFF
-	TRBV12-3/TRBV12-4	TRBJ2-3	TRBD1	TGTGCCAGCGGAATAGGGACAGGGTCCGCAGATACGCAGTATTTT	CASGIGTGSADTQYF
many	TRBV7-2	TRBJ2-1	TRBD2	TGTGCCAGCACCAGAGCCCCTAGCGGCAATGAGCAGTTCTTC	CASTRAPSGNEQFF
many	TRBV28	TRBJ2-5	-	TGTGCCAGCAGTTTAATACCGAGACGCGAGACCCAGTACTTC	CASSLIPRRETQYF
-	TRBV7-9	TRBJ2-7	-	TGTGCCAGCAGCTCTCAGGGGATGAACGAGCAGTACTTC	CASSSQGMNEQYF
-	TRBV12-3/TRBV12-4	TRBJ2-7	-	TGTGCCAGCAGTTTAGTAGGCTACGAGCAGCACTTC	CASSLVGYEQHF
-	TRBV20-1	TRBJ1-1	-	TGCAGTGTTCCGGACGGGGTGGGGACTGAAGCTTTCTTT	CSVPDGVGTEAFF
-	TRBV12-3/TRBV12-4	TRBJ2-3	-	TGTGCCAGCAGCAAGCACGGGACATCAGATACGCAGTATTTT	CASSKHGTSDTQYF
many	TRBV2	TRBJ2-2	-	TGTGCCAGCAGACCGGGCACGAACACCGGGGAGCTGTTTTTT	CASRPGTNTGELFF
-	TRBV27	TRBJ1-4	-	TGTGCCAGCAGCTCAATGGGGGGTAGGGAAAAACTGTTTTTT	CASSSMGGREKLFF